Many counts were recorded for the clone carrying this TCR beta chain. As yet, its antigen is unknown. The V and J ends lost 4 bases and 6 bases respectively, with 7 bases between them. Germline V lookup: CDR1 SGHVS, CDR2 FQNEAQ. The CDR3 totals 12 residues. MiXCR, run by TCRdb on the 5' RACE reads, gives a single entry per CDR3 protein. The repertoire holds about half a million distinct CDR3 sequences, with 18% as singletons. The data were obtained in a study of T-cell memory formation after mild COVID-19. Study outcomes and limitations: Researchers report contracting CD4+ clones mostly in CM and EM, with CD8+ clones in EMRA. Clones from the second wave (peaking day 37) had unconfirmed SARS-CoV-2 specificity.

This TCR derives from an adult woman who had mild COVID-19 (a few samples of this study predate the infection). Cell type and time point are not known. Sequencing input: PBMCs or a T cell subset sorted from them (not recorded which). The chain uses TRBV7-8 and TRBJ2-1, with D uncertain. As DNA, the CDR3 is TGTGCCAGCAGCTCCCACACCAATGAGCAGTTCTTC. Amino acids: CASSSHTNEQFF. The full variable domain, rest sourced from reference TRBV7-8 and TRBJ2-1, is GAGVSQSPRYKVAKRGQDVALRCDPISGHVSLFWYQQALGQGPEFLTYFQNEAQLDKSGLPSDRFFAERPEGSVSTLKIQRTQQEDSAVYLCASSSHTNEQFFGPGTRLTVL.